This T cell receptor (beta chain) was retrieved from a study of technical replicates of blood from several donors. The CDR3 has 17 amino acids. The V gene's germline CDR1 is SGHTA and CDR2 FQGTGA. V lost 1 base, J lost 6 bases, and 11 bases stayed unmatched. The data were produced by immunoSEQ multiplex PCR, yet TCRdb's version contains in-frame clones alone and is incomplete. The sample records more than 75,000 clones, roughly 95% being singletons. The clonotype originates from a human donor in good health. The chain is built from TRBV7-3 and TRBJ1-2; 10 bases line up with TRBD1. Sequenced sample: T cells isolated from PBMCs. This chain's CDR3 is CASSLSPGGTGEDGYTF. The CDR3 DNA reads TGTGCCAGCAGCTTAAGTCCGGGAGGGACAGGGGAGGATGGCTACACCTTC.